Each of the 20 T cell receptor beta chains below was sequenced from the same sample in a study of cytomegalovirus exposure and HLA in healthy donors. PCR primers comprised 60 Vbeta and 13 Jbeta primers. Sequencing was performed with immunoSEQ multiplex PCR; in TCRdb, only in-frame clones are kept and a portion is missing. Of roughly 100,000 clones in the sample, roughly three quarters were seen once. The sample taken for sequencing was PBMCs. The receptor source for this set is a woman in her fifties or sixties in good health and CMV-seronegative.

This clone has more than one count but fewer than ten. The chain recombines TRBV6-1 with TRBJ1-2; 8 positions agree with TRBD1. Germline assignment: CDR1 MNHNS and CDR2 SASEGT. Trimming took 3 bases from V and 6 from J; bases not matched to a gene: 3. The length of the CDR3 is 13 residues. The CDR3 spells CASSENRGDGYTF. The CDR3 coding sequence is TGTGCCAGCAGTGAGAACAGGGGGGATGGCTACACCTTC.

The chain couples TRBV6-6 to TRBJ1-4; perhaps TRBD1 as D (6 bases). CDR3 length: 15 residues. The V gene lost 2 bases and the J gene lost 0 bases, with 7 bases spanning the gap. Germline V CDR1 and CDR2: MNHNY, SVGAGI (reference sequence). The CDR3 bases are TGTGCCAGCAGTTACAGACAGGCAACTAATGAAAAACTGTTTTTT. The encoded protein is CASSYRQATNEKLFF.

This rearrangement joins TRBV11-2 to TRBJ2-7, with 10 bases aligning to TRBD1. Germline V gives CDR1 SGHAT, CDR2 FQNNGV. V shed 0 bases and J 4 bases; nucleotides not matched to a gene: 3. The CDR3 has 15 residues. CDR3 in amino acids: CASSLEGQGYYEQYF. For the CDR3, the DNA is TGTGCCAGCAGCTTAGAGGGACAGGGGTATTACGAGCAGTACTTC.

The CDR3 reads CASSYGALSGNTIYF. The CDR3 DNA sequence: TGTGCCAGCAGTTACGGGGCGCTCTCTGGAAACACCATATATTTT. This chain uses TRBV6-5 with TRBJ1-3, with D maybe TRBD1 (5 bases). This CDR3 has 15 amino acids. Trimming removed 2 bases from V and 0 bases from J, with 8 bases in between. Germline-derived CDR1 and CDR2 are MNHEY and SVGAGI.

The chain links TRBV27 to TRBJ2-1; 10 bases match TRBD2. The CDR3 is 13 amino acids. The germline V gene encodes CDR1 MNHEY and CDR2 SMNVEV (reference sequence). Losses at the gene ends were 5 bases for V and 9 bases for J; bases not matched to a gene: 4. DNA of the CDR3: TGTGCCAGCAGTCTAGCGGGAGTAGGTGAGCAGTTCTTC. Translation gives CASSLAGVGEQFF.

The table lists this clone with a few counts. The rearrangement joins TRBV6-5 to TRBJ1-5; 11 positions match TRBD1. The CDR3 has 15 residues. V gave up 5 bases and J gave up 4 bases; unmatched junction bases: 4. In germline, CDR1 is MNHEY, CDR2 SVGAGI. The CDR3 loop reads CASSAGTGGNQPQHF. The CDR3 DNA reads TGTGCCAGCAGTGCCGGGACAGGGGGAAATCAGCCCCAGCATTTT.

The CDR3 region is CASKAAAGGTQPQHF. The DNA of the CDR3 is TGTGCCAGTAAAGCGGCGGCCGGGGGTACTCAGCCCCAGCATTTT. The V and J genes are TRBV19 and TRBJ1-5; a possible D gene is TRBD1 (5 bases). The CDR3 covers 15 residues. V was cut by 7 bases and J by 6 bases, with 19 bases left in between. Germline V lookup: CDR1 LNHDA, CDR2 SQIVND (reference sequence).

In DNA form, the CDR3 reads TGTGCCAGTAGTAGCGGACTAGCAGGGCCCACAGATACGCAGTATTTT. This codes for CASSSGLAGPTDTQYF. V gene TRBV19 combines with J gene TRBJ2-3, with TRBD2 identical over 8 bases. Germline V CDR1 and CDR2: LNHDA, SQIVND (reference sequence). CDR3 size: 16 residues. V lost 4 bases, J lost 2 bases, and 8 bases stayed unmatched.

This chain uses TRBV9 with TRBJ1-2, with 7 nucleotides matching TRBD1. V lost 3 bases, J lost 2 bases, and 13 bases stayed unmatched. The CDR3 is 17 residues long. CDR1 and CDR2 from the germline V gene are SGDLS and YYNGEE. The CDR3 sequence: CASSGTATGRLNYGYTF. For the CDR3, the DNA is TGTGCCAGCAGCGGGACCGCGACAGGGAGGTTGAACTATGGCTACACCTTC.

Written as DNA, the CDR3 is TGTGCCTGGAGTGTCTTAGCGGGAGGAGTGGAGACCCAGTACTTC. As protein: CAWSVLAGGVETQYF. This chain uses TRBV30 with TRBJ2-5, with 10 bases fitting TRBD2. The CDR3 has 15 residues. Germline CDR1 GTSNPN, CDR2 SVGIG (reference sequence). V lost 0 bases to trimming and J lost 5 bases; unmatched junction nucleotides: 6. The whole variable domain, remainder taken from reference TRBV30 and TRBJ2-5, is SQTIHQWPATLVQPVGSPLSLECTVEGTSNPNLYWYRQAAGRGLQLLFYSVGIGQISSEVPQNLSASRPQDRQFILSSKKLLLSDSGFYLCAWSVLAGGVETQYFGPGTRLLVL.

V usage is TRBV5-1 and J usage is TRBJ2-2, with 9 bases fitting TRBD1. After removal of 4 bases from V and 4 bases from J, the junction contained 8 bases not matched to a gene. Germline V gene sequence: CDR1 SGHRS, CDR2 YFSETQ. CDR3 length: 16 residues. CDR3 protein: CASSTTETGGTGELFF. The DNA for the CDR3 is TGCGCCAGCAGCACTACTGAGACAGGGGGCACCGGGGAGCTGTTTTTT.

The chain is built from TRBV20-1 and TRBJ2-5; 7 nucleotides align to TRBD2. The CDR3 covers 11 residues. Germline lookup yields CDR1 DFQATT and CDR2 SNEGSKA (reference sequence). The junction had 4 bases not matched to a gene; V was cut back by 3 bases and J by 9 bases. The CDR3 DNA follows: TGCAGTGCTAGTACCCTAGCGGCCCAGTACTTC. This codes for CSASTLAAQYF.

This chain connects TRBV5-1 to TRBJ2-5; perhaps TRBD2 as D (6 bases). V shed 6 bases and J shed 5 bases, with 11 bases lying between them. The CDR3 covers 12 residues. Germline values: CDR1 SGHRS, CDR2 YFSETQ. The CDR3 is CASIAGGETQYF. The CDR3 DNA follows: TGCGCCAGCATCGCTGGGGGGGAGACCCAGTACTTC.

The chain carries TRBV29-1 and TRBJ2-3; 7 nucleotides match TRBD2. Germline V gene data show CDR1 as SQVTM and CDR2 as ANQGSEA. This CDR3 contains 16 residues. J was trimmed by 2 bases and V by 0 bases; bases with no gene match: 8. CDR3 in amino acids: CSVEDPTSTFTDTQYF. DNA of the CDR3: TGCAGCGTTGAAGACCCGACTAGCACCTTCACAGATACGCAGTATTTT.

Only a few counts were recorded for this clone. The gene calls are TRBV6-6 and TRBJ1-5; 9 positions match TRBD1. The CDR3 extends over 15 amino acids. Looked up from germline, CDR1 is MNHNY and CDR2 is SVGAGI (reference sequence). V was pared by 5 bases and J by 5 bases, with 7 bases of the junction left unmatched. CDR3 protein: CASSQGTGSDQPQHF. CDR3 nucleotides: TGTGCCAGCAGTCAAGGGACAGGGAGCGATCAGCCCCAGCATTTT.

This chain links TRBV7-9 with TRBJ2-3; perhaps TRBD2 as D (6 bases). V lost 6 bases, J lost 0 bases, and 10 bases lay in between. The germline CDR1 and CDR2 sequences are SEHNR and FQNEAQ (reference sequence). The CDR3 is 14 residues long. The CDR3 coding sequence is TGTGCCAGCAGTCCGGGACTGAGCACAGATACGCAGTATTTT. It specifies CASSPGLSTDTQYF.

The chain joins TRBV30 to TRBJ2-5, with 8 nucleotides matching TRBD1. The germline V gene encodes CDR1 GTSNPN and CDR2 SVGIG (reference sequence). The length of the CDR3 is 16 residues. The V segment lost 0 bases and the J segment 2 bases; nucleotides outside the gene matches: 8. The CDR3 nucleotides are TGTGCCTGGAGTGTCACTAGGACAGGGCCACAAGAGACCCAGTACTTC. This gives the protein CAWSVTRTGPQETQYF.

The chain is built from TRBV25-1 and TRBJ1-2; 7 bases match TRBD1. Germline lookup yields CDR1 MGHDK and CDR2 SYGVNS. CDR3 length equals 14 residues. V trimming: 6 bases; J trimming: 7 bases; junction bases outside the gene matches: 11. The CDR3 reads CASSRNEGAAGYTF. CDR3 DNA: TGTGCCAGCAGCCGGAACGAGGGGGCTGCTGGCTACACCTTC.

V and J are TRBV28 and TRBJ2-7, with 10 bases matching TRBD2. The CDR3 totals 16 residues. From germline, CDR1 is MDHEN and CDR2 SYDVKM. The trim removed 3 bases at V and 5 bases at J, leaving 10 bases unmatched. The CDR3 here is CASSFGGLARGNEQYF. The DNA for the CDR3 is TGTGCCAGCAGTTTTGGGGGACTAGCGAGGGGGAACGAGCAGTACTTC.

The chain recombines TRBV30 with TRBJ2-2; TRBD2 might be the D (6 bases). The V gene lost 4 bases and the J gene lost 4 bases, with 13 bases spanning the gap. CDR1 GTSNPN and CDR2 SVGIG come from the germline V gene (reference sequence). CDR3 length equals 14 residues. The CDR3 reads CAWTWGLLTGELFF. The CDR3 DNA is TGTGCCTGGACTTGGGGACTCCTCACCGGGGAGCTGTTTTTT.